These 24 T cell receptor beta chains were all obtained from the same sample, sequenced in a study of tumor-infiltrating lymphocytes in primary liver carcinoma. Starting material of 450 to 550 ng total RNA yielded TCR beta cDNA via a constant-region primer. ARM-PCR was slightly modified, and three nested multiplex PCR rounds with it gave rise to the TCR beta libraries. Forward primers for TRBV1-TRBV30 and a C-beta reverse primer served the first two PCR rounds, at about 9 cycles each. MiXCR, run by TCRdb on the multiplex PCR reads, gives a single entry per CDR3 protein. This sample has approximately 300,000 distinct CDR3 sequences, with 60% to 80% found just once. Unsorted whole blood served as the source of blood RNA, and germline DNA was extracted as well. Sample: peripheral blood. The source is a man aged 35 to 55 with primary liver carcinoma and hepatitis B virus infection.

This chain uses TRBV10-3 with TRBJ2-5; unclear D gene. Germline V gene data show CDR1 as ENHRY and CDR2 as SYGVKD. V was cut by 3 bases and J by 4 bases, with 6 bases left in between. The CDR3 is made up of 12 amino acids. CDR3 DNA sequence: TGTGCCATCAGTGATGGAGCAGAGACCCAGTACTTC. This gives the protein CAISDGAETQYF.

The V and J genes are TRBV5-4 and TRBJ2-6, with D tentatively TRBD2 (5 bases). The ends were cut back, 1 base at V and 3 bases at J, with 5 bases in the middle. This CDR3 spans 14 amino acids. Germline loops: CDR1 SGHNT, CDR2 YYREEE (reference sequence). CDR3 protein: CASSLSGGANVLTF. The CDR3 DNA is TGTGCCAGCAGCTTGAGCGGTGGGGCCAACGTCCTGACTTTC.

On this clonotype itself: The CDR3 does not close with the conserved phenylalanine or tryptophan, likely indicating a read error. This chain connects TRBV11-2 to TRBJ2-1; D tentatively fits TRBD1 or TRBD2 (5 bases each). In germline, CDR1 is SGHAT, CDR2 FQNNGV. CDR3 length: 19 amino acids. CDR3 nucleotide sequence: TGTGTCAGCAGCCGAGATCGGGACCCTAATATGGGCTCCTACAATGAGCAGTTCTCC. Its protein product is CVSSRDRDPNMGSYNEQFS.

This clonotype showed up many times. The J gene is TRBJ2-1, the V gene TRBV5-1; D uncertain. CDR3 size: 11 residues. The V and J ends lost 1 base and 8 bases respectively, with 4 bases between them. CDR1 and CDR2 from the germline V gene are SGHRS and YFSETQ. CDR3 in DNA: TGCGCCAGCAGCTTGTGGGATGAGCAGTTCTTC. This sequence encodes CASSLWDEQFF.

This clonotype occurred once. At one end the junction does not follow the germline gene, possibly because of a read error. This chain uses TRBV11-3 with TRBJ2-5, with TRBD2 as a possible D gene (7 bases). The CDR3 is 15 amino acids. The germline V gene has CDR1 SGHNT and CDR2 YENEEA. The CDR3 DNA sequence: TGTGCCAGTAGCTTAGGGGGGGCCGCGGGAGAGACCCAGTACTTC. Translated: CASSLGGAAGETQYF.

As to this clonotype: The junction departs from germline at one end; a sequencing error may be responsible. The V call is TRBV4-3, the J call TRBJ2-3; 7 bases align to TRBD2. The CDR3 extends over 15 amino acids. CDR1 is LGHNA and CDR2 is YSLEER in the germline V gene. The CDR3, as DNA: TGCCCCAGCAGCCAAAATGCCAGCGGGGTAGATACGCAGTATTTT. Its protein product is CPSSQNASGVDTQYF.

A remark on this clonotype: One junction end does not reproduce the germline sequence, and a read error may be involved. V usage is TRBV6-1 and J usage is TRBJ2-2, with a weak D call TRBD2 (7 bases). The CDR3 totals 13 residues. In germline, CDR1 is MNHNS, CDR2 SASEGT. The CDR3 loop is CAGKRAGAGDLFF. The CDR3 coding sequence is TGTGCCGGCAAGCGGGCGGGGGCCGGGGATCTGTTTTTT.

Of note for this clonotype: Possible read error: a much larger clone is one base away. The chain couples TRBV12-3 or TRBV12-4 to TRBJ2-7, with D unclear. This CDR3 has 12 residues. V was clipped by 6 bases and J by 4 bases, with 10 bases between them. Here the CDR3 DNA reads TGTGCCAGCAGATCCGACGGATACGAGCAGTACTTC. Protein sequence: CASRSDGYEQYF.

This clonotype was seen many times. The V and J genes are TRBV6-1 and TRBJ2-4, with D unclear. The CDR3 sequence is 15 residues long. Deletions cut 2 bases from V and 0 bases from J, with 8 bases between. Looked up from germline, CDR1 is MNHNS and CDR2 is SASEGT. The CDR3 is CASSEIGLAKNIQYF. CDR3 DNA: TGTGCCAGCAGTGAAATCGGGCTAGCCAAAAACATTCAGTACTTC.

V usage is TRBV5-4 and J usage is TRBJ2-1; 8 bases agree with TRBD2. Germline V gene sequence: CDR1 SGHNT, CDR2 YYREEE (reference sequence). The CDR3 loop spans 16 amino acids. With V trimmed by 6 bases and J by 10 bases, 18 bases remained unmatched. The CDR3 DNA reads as TGTGCCAGCAACCCCCGAGGAAGACTAGCGCGGGAGGAGCAGTTCTTC. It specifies CASNPRGRLAREEQFF.

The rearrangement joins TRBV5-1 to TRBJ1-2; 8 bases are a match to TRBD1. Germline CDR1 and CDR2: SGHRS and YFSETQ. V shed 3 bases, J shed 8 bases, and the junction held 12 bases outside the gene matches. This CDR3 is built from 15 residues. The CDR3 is CASSSSGTGPLGYTF. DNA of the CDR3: TGCGCCAGCAGCTCGTCCGGGACAGGTCCCCTGGGCTACACCTTC. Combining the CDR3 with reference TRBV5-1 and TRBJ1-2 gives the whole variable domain KAGVTQTPRYLIKTRGQQVTLSCSPISGHRSVSWYQQTPGQGLQFLFEYFSETQRNKGNFPGRFSGRQFSNSRSEMNVSTLELGDSALYLCASSSSGTGPLGYTFGSGTRLTVV.

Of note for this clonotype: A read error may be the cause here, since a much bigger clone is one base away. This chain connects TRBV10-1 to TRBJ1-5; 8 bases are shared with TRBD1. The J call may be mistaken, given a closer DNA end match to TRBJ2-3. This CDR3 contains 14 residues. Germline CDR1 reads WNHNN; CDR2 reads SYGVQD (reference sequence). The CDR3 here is CATLGTGKNQPQYF. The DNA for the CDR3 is TGCGCCACTCTTGGGACAGGCAAGAATCAGCCCCAGTATTTT.

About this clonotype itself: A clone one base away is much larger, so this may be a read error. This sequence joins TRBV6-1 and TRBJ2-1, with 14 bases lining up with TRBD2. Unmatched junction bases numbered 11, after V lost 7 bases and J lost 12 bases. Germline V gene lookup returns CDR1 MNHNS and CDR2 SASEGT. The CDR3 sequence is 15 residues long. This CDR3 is CASTGHLGLAGGQFF. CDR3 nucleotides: TGTGCCAGCACCGGACATCTTGGACTAGCGGGGGGGCAGTTCTTC.

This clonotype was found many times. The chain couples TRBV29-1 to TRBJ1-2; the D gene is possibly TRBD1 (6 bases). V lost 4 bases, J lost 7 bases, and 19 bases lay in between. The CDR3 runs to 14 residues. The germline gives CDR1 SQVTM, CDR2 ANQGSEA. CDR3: CSVVFRQALGGYTF. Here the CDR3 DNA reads TGCAGCGTTGTTTTCAGACAGGCTTTAGGTGGCTACACCTTC.

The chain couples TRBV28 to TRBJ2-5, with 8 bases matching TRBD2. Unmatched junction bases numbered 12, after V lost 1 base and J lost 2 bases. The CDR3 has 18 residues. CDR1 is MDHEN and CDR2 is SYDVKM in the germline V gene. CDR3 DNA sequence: TGTGCCAGCAGTTTATACGTGACTAGCGTAGTGAGGCAAGAGACCCAGTACTTC. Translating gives CASSLYVTSVVRQETQYF. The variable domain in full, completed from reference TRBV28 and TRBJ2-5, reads DVKVTQSSRYLVKRTGEKVFLECVQDMDHENMFWYRQDPGLGLRLIYFSYDVKMKEKGDIPEGYSVSREKKERFSLILESASTNQTSMYLCASSLYVTSVVRQETQYFGPGTRLLVL.

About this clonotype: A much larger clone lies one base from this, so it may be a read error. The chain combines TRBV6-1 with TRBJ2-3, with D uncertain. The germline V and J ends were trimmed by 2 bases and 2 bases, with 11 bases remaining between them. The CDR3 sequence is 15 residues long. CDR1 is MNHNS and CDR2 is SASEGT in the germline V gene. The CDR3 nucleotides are TGTGCCAGCAGTGAATCTGAATTTAACACAGATACGCAGTATTTT. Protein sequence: CASSESEFNTDTQYF.

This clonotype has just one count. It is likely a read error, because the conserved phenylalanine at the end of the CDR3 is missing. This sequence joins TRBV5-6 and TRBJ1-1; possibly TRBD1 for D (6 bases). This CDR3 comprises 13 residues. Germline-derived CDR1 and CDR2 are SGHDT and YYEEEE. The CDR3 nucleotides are TGCGCCAGCAGCCTCTCCCAGGGGAGGGATGCTTTCCTT. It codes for CASSLSQGRDAFL.

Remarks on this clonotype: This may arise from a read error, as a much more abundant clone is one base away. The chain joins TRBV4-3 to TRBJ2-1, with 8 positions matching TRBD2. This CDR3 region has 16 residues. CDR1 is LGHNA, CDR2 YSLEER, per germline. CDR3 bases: TGCGCCTGCAGCCAGGTCAGCGGGAGACGATACAATGAGCAGTTCTTC. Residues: CACSQVSGRRYNEQFF.

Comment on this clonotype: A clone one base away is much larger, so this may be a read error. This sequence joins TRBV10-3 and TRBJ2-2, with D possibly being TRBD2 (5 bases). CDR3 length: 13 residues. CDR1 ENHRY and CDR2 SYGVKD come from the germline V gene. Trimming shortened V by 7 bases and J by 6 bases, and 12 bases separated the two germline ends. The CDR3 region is CAITADGAGELFF. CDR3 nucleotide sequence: TGTGCCATCACTGCGGACGGGGCCGGGGAGCTGTTTTTT.

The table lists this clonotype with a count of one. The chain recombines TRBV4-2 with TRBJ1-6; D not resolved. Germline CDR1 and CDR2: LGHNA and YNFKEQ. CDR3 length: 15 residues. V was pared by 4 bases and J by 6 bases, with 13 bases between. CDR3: CASSLEWRPNSPLHF. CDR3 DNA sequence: TGTGCCAGCAGCCTAGAGTGGAGGCCTAATTCACCCCTCCACTTT.

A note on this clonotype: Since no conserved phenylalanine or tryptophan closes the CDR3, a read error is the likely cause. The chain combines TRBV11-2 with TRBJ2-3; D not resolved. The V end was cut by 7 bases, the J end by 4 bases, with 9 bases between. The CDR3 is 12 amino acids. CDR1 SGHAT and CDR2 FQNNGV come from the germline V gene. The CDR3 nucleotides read TGTGCCAGCACCATATGTGCAGATACGCAGTATTCT. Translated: CASTICADTQYS.

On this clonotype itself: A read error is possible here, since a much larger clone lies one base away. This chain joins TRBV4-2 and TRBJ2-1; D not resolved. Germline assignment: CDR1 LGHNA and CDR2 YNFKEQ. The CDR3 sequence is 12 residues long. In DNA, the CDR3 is TGTGCCAGAAGCCAAGATTGGCTAGAGCAGTTCTTC. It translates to CARSQDWLEQFF.

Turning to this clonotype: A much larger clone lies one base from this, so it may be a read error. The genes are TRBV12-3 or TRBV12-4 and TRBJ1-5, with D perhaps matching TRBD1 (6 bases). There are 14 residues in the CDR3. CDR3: CASSTGGPNRPQHF. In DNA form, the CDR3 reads TGTGCCAGCAGTACTGGGGGGCCGAATCGGCCCCAGCATTTT.

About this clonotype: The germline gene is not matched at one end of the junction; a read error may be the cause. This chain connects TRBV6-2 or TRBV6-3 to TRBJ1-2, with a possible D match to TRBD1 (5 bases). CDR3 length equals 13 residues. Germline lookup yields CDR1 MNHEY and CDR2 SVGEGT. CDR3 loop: CTSSSRGTYGYTF. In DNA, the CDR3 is TGTACCAGCAGTTCCCGGGGCACCTATGGCTACACCTTC.